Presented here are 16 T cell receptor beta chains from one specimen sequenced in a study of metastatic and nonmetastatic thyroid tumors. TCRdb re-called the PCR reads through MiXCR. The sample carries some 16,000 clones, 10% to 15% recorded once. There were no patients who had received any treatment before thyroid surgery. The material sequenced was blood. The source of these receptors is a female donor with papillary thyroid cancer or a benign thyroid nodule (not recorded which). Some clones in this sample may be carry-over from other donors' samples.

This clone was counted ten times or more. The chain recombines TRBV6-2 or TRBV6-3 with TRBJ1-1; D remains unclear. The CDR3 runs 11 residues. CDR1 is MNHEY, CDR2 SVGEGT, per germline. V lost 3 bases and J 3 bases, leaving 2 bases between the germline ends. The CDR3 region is CASSYDTEAFF. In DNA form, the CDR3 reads TGTGCCAGCAGTTATGACACTGAAGCTTTCTTT.

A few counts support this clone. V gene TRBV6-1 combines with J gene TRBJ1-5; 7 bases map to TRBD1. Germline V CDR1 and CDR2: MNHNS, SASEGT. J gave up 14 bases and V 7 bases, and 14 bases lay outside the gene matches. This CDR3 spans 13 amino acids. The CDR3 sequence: CASNTGANQTKHF. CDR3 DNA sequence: TGTGCCAGCAATACAGGGGCCAACCAGACCAAGCATTTT.

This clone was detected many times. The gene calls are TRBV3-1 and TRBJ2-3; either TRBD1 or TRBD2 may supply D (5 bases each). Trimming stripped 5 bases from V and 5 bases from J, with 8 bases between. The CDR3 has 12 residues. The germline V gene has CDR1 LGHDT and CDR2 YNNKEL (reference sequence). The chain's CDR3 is CASSGDGDTQYF. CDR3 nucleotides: TGTGCCAGCAGCGGGGACGGAGATACGCAGTATTTT.

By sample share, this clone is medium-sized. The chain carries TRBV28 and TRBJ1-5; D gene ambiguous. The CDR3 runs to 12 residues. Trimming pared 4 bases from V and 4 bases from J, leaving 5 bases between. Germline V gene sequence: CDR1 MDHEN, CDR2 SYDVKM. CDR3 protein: CASSSRNQPQHF. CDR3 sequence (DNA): TGTGCCAGCAGTTCCCGAAATCAGCCCCAGCATTTT. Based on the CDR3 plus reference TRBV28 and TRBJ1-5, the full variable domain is DVKVTQSSRYLVKRTGEKVFLECVQDMDHENMFWYRQDPGLGLRLIYFSYDVKMKEKGDIPEGYSVSREKKERFSLILESASTNQTSMYLCASSSRNQPQHFGDGTRLSIL.

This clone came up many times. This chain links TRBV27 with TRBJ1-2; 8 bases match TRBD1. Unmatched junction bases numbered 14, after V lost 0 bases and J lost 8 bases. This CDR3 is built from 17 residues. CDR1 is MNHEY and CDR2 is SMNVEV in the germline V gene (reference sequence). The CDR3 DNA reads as TGTGCCAGCAGTTTATCGGGGGTAGGGACAGGAATTTGGGGCTACACCTTC. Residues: CASSLSGVGTGIWGYTF.

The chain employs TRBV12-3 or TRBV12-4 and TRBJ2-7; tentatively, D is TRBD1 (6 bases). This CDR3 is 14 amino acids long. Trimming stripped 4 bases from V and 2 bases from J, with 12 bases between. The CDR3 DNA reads TGTGCCAGCAGTTATCCGGGACATCCCTACGAGCAGTACTTC. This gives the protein CASSYPGHPYEQYF.

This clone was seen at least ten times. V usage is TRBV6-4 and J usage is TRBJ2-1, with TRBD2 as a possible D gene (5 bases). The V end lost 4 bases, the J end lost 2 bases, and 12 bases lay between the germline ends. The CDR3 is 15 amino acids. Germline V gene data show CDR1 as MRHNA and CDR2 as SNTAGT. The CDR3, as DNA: TGTGCCAGCAGTGCATCCGAGGGAGCCTACAATGAGCAGTTCTTC. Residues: CASSASEGAYNEQFF.

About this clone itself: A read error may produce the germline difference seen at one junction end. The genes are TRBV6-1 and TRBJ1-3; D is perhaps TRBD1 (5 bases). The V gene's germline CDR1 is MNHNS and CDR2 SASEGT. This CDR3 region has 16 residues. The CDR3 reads CASSEAGRVSANTIYF. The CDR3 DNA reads TGTGCCAGCAGTGAAGCTGGCAGGGTCTCTGCAAACACCATATATTTT.

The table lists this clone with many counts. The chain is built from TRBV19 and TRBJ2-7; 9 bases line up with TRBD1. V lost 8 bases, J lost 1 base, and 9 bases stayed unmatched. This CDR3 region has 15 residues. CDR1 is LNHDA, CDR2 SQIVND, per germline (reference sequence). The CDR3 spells CASSTTGTGSYEQYF. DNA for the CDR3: TGTGCCAGTTCTACCACCGGGACAGGGTCCTACGAGCAGTACTTC. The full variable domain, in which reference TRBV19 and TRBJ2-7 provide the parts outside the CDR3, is DGGITQSPKYLFRKEGQNVTLSCEQNLNHDAMYWYRQDPGQGLRLIYYSQIVNDFQKGDIAEGYSVSREKKESFPLTVTSAQKNPTAFYLCASSTTGTGSYEQYFGPGTRLTVT.

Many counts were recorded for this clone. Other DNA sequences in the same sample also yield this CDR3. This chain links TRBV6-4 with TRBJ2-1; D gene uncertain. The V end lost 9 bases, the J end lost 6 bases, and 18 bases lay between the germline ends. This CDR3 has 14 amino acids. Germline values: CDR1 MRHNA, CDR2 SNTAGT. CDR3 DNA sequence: TGTGCCAGTGCGCCGAGGCCCGGAATCAATGAGCAGTTCTTC. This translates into CASAPRPGINEQFF.

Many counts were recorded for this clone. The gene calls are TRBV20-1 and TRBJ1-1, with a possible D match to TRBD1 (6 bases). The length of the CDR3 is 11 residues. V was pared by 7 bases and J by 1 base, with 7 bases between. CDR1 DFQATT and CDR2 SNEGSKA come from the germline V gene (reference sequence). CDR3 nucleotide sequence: TGCAGTGGGACAGCGAACACTGAAGCTTTCTTT. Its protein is CSGTANTEAFF.

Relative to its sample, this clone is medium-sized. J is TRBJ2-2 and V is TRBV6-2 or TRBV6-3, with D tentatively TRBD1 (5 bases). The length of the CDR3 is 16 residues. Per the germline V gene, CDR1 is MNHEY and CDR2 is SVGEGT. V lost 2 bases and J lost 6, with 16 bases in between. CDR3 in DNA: TGTGCCAGCAGTTACGCACTGGGGCACCGCCCCGGGGAGCTGTTTTTT. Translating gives CASSYALGHRPGELFF.

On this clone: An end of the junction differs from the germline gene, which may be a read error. In nucleotides, the CDR3 is TGCGCCAGCAGCAAAGCGGGGGGTAGCACAGATACACAGTATTTT. It is translated as CASSKAGGSTDTQYF. The chain carries TRBV5-1 and TRBJ2-3; 9 positions agree with TRBD2. This CDR3 contains 15 residues. Germline values: CDR1 SGHRS, CDR2 YFSETQ.

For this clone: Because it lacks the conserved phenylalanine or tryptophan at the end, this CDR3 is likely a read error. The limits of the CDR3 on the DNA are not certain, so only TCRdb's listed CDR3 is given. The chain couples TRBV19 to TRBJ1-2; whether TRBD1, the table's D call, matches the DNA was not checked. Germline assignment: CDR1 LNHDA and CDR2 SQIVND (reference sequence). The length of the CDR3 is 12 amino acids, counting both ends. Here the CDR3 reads CASSTGTGGYNL.

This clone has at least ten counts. The CDR3 sequence is CASSRGLAVYNEQFF. CDR3 nucleotide sequence: TGTGCCAGCAGCCGTGGACTAGCGGTCTACAATGAGCAGTTCTTC. V and J are TRBV3-1 and TRBJ2-1, with 10 bases fitting TRBD2. The CDR3 has 15 residues. Germline-derived CDR1 and CDR2 are LGHDT and YNNKEL (reference sequence). V lost 4 bases to trimming and J lost 3 bases; unmatched junction nucleotides: 3.

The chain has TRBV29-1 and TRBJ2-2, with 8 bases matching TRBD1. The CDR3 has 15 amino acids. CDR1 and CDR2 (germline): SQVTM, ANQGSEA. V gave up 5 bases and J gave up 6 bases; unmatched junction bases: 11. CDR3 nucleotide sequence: TGCAGCGTTTCAGCTCCGGGACAGGTCCCCGGGGAGCTGTTTTTT. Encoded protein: CSVSAPGQVPGELFF.